This paragraph reports one T cell receptor (beta chain). Its antigen is as yet unknown. The data belong to a study of T cell responses to AZD1222 COVID-19 vaccine. Points from the study as a whole: Only 5 to 7 individuals given AZD1222 were seropositive at baseline.

Generated by immunoSEQ multiplex PCR, the TCRdb table keeps only in-frame clones and is missing some. The sample yields some 180,000 clones, 85% to 95% seen once. The sequencing used peripheral blood, collected 28 days after the second dose of the MenACWY control vaccine. The receptor was derived from an adult who received the MenACWY meningococcal vaccine as a control.

The CDR3 sequence is CASSRDREQYF. In DNA, the CDR3 is TGTGCCAGCTCGCGCGACAGGGAGCAGTACTTC. This rearrangement joins TRBV18 to TRBJ2-7, with a possible D match to TRBD1 (6 bases). Germline CDR1 and CDR2: KGHSH and LQKENI. The CDR3 has 11 amino acids. V gave up 6 bases and J gave up 7 bases, with 10 bases separating them.